This is a list of T cell receptor beta chains from one sample in a study of blood T cells in healthy people across ages. TCRdb re-called the 5' RACE reads through MiXCR, storing one row per CDR3 protein. The table records fewer than 650,000 distinct CDR3 sequences, about 29% of them present only once. The data also belong to a second study, concerning T cells of mothers and their children.

The sample taken for sequencing was blood. The receptors were gathered from a boy aged 2 to 10 in good health. CDR3s include the opening cysteine and the closing phenylalanine or tryptophan. D genes are given only for firm matches. Expanded clones get a size class; other rows say once, few or many, or leave the size out.

V	size	D	J	DNA	CDR3
TRBV7-9	few	NA	TRBJ2-1	TGTGCCAGCAGCTTTCGGGGAAGGAGAAATGAGCAGTTCTTC	CASSFRGRRNEQFF
TRBV12-3/TRBV12-4	NA	NA	TRBJ2-7	TGTGCCAGCAGAGCTAGCGTAAGCTCCTACGAGCAGTACTTC	CASRASVSSYEQYF
TRBV27	NA	NA	TRBJ2-1	TGTGCCAGCAGCCCGGTCGATCTTACGGTGGATGAGCAGTTCTTC	CASSPVDLTVDEQFF
TRBV20-1	few	NA	TRBJ1-3	TGCAGTGCTAGAGGGTCGGACTCTGGAAACACCATATATTTT	CSARGSDSGNTIYF
TRBV24-1	NA	NA	TRBJ1-5	TGTGCCACCAGTGATTTGGGCCCGGCGAGCAATCAGCCCCAGCATTTT	CATSDLGPASNQPQHF
TRBV7-2	many	TRBD2	TRBJ2-5	TGTGCCAGCAGCCCTCTAGCGGGGGGGCGGGAGACCCAGTACTTC	CASSPLAGGRETQYF
TRBV29-1	many	TRBD2	TRBJ2-5	TGCAGCGTTGAATGGGAGGGTTCAATGGAGACCCAGTACTTC	CSVEWEGSMETQYF
TRBV12-3/TRBV12-4	few	NA	TRBJ1-3	TGTGCCAGCAGTAGGACCGGGGGGAACGGAAACACCATATATTTT	CASSRTGGNGNTIYF
TRBV9	NA	TRBD2	TRBJ2-2	TGTGCCAGCAGCCCGACCGGGACTAGCGGGGGGGCCAAGACGGACGGGGAGCTGTTTTTT	CASSPTGTSGGAKTDGELFF
TRBV4-1	NA	TRBD1	TRBJ1-1	TGCGCCAGCAGCCAAGATCTTTTGCAGGGGGAGATTGGCACTGAAGCTTTCTTT	CASSQDLLQGEIGTEAFF
TRBV20-1	NA	NA	TRBJ1-1	TGCAGTGCTGCCGTCCAGAACACTGAAGCTTTCTTT	CSAAVQNTEAFF
TRBV19	few	NA	TRBJ1-1	TGTGCCAGTATGGCGGGAAGGGGCACTGAAGCTTTCTTT	CASMAGRGTEAFF
TRBV2	few	NA	TRBJ2-3	TGTGCCAGCATGGCCGGCAGGGCCTTCACAGATACGCAGTATTTT	CASMAGRAFTDTQYF
TRBV20-1	few	NA	TRBJ1-3	TGCAGTGCTAGAGATCTGAGGCACACCATATATTTT	CSARDLRHTIYF
TRBV12-3/TRBV12-4	NA	NA	TRBJ1-1	TGTGCCAGCAGCTCGGGGGTAGAAGCTTTCTTT	CASSSGVEAFF
TRBV20-1	NA	TRBD1	TRBJ2-4	TGCAGTGCTAGAGATCCCAAGGGGGCCTTCGACAAAAACATTCAGTACTTC	CSARDPKGAFDKNIQYF
TRBV29-1	NA	NA	TRBJ2-5	TGCAGCGTTGGGAGCCCAGAGACCCAGTACTTC	CSVGSPETQYF
TRBV27	once	TRBD1	TRBJ2-5	TGTGCCAGCAGTCCCCACCGACAGGGGGCCTACCAAGAGACCCAGTACTTC	CASSPHRQGAYQETQYF
TRBV12-3/TRBV12-4	NA	NA	TRBJ1-2	TGTGCCAGCAGCCCCGGGATCCCGTATGGCTACACCTTC	CASSPGIPYGYTF
TRBV15	NA	NA	TRBJ2-4	TGTGCCACCAGCAGAGAAAGTGGGAGAAACATTCAGTACTTC	CATSRESGRNIQYF
TRBV12-3/TRBV12-4	NA	TRBD1	TRBJ2-7	TGTGCCAGCACGCGAGGCGAGGGGGCGGTTTCCTACGAGCAGTACTTC	CASTRGEGAVSYEQYF
TRBV10-3	NA	TRBD1	TRBJ1-1	TGTGCCATCAGTGAGTCGGGACAGCCTGAAGCTTTCTTT	CAISESGQPEAFF
TRBV12-3/TRBV12-4	once	NA	TRBJ1-3	TGTGCCAGCAGTTTCGCGGGGGCGAGGGGAAACACCATATATTTT	CASSFAGARGNTIYF
TRBV15	NA	TRBD1	TRBJ2-1	TGTGCCACCAGCAGGGCGACAGGGGAACCCTACAATGAGCAGTTCTTC	CATSRATGEPYNEQFF
TRBV9	few	NA	TRBJ2-2	TGTGCCAGCAGCTCAACGCTTCGGGAGCAGGTCACCGGGGAGCTGTTTTTT	CASSSTLREQVTGELFF
TRBV24-1	NA	NA	TRBJ2-1	TGTGCCACCAGTGAATCCACCAGTTACAATGAGCAGTTCTTC	CATSESTSYNEQFF
TRBV20-1	few	TRBD1	TRBJ1-1	TGCAGTGCTAGCTTCTCGGGACAGCCGAACACTGAAGCTTTCTTT	CSASFSGQPNTEAFF
TRBV20-1	NA	NA	TRBJ1-1	TGCAGTGCCGGCGGGGGCCCCGAAGCTTTCTTT	CSAGGGPEAFF
TRBV11-2	NA	NA	TRBJ1-5	TGTGCCAGCAGTCGTGGGGGCCTACAAGGCAATCAGCCCCAGCATTTT	CASSRGGLQGNQPQHF
TRBV14	NA	TRBD2	TRBJ2-5	TGTGCCAGCAGCCAGAAGGGACTAGCGAAGGAGACCCAGTACTTC	CASSQKGLAKETQYF
TRBV20-1	few	TRBD1	TRBJ1-6	TGCAGTGCTAGGCAGGGGGGGCGCATGAGCTCCTATAATTCACCCCTCCACTTT	CSARQGGRMSSYNSPLHF
TRBV18	few	NA	TRBJ2-4	TGTGCCAGCTCAAACCAAGTCCTAGCCAAAAACATTCAGTACTTC	CASSNQVLAKNIQYF
TRBV10-3	NA	TRBD2	TRBJ2-5	TGTGCCATCAGTGGGCGGGGGGGAGGAGAGACCCAGTACTTC	CAISGRGGGETQYF
TRBV6-5	NA	TRBD1	TRBJ1-4	TGTGCCAGCAGTTCGACAGGGAGAAACGAAAAACTGTTTTTT	CASSSTGRNEKLFF
TRBV6-2/TRBV6-3	NA	NA	TRBJ2-7	TGTGCCAGCAGTTACCGCGGGACAGAGCAAAACGCCTACGAGCAGTACTTC	CASSYRGTEQNAYEQYF
TRBV19	few	NA	TRBJ1-1	TGTGCCAGTAGTATAGCGGCTTCCCAATTTGAAGCTTTCTTT	CASSIAASQFEAFF
TRBV3-1	NA	NA	TRBJ2-7	TGTGCCAGCAGCTTCTTAGGGGAAAGCTCCTACGAGCAGTACTTC	CASSFLGESSYEQYF
TRBV5-1	few	NA	TRBJ1-1	TGCGCCAGCAGCTTGGGTGCGGGAATGGACACTGAAGCTTTCTTT	CASSLGAGMDTEAFF
TRBV10-3	few	NA	TRBJ2-5	TGTGCCATCAGTGACGATGGGACCCAGTACTTC	CAISDDGTQYF
TRBV6-2/TRBV6-3	NA	NA	TRBJ2-3	TGTGCCAGCAGTAGACAGGACTGGCAGTATTTT	CASSRQDWQYF
TRBV5-1	once	TRBD2	TRBJ2-2	TGCGCCAGCAGCTTTGGGATTTTTCTAGCGGTAAACACCGGGGAGCTGTTTTTT	CASSFGIFLAVNTGELFF
TRBV4-2	NA	NA	TRBJ2-3	TGTGCCAGCAGCCCGCCCCGGGCCGCCCCCAGCACAGATACGCAGTATTTT	CASSPPRAAPSTDTQYF
TRBV2	few	NA	TRBJ1-1	TGTGCCAGCAGTGAAGACTCGAACACTGAAGCTTTCTTT	CASSEDSNTEAFF